This record covers a single T cell receptor (beta chain). Antigen unknown. With V trimmed by 0 bases and J by 5 bases, 7 bases remained unmatched. The CDR3 loop spans 16 amino acids. The germline gives CDR1 SGDLS, CDR2 YYNGEE. The data belong to a study of regulatory T cells in long-lasting Graves disease. Broader study findings: Favoring TRBV28, TRBJ1-2 and TRBJ2-5 was a feature seen in persistent disease. TCR diversity was lower in persistent than newly diagnosed Graves' disease. New patients shared about 910 public clonotypes, and persistent patients shared more, with approximately 2,500.

Time point given: persistent/refractory GD, antithyroid drugs over 5 years with positive TRAb. Generation of the TCR library employed RNA extracted from PBMCs. Peripheral blood, at about 10 milliliters, went into EDTA tubes. With iRepertoire HTBI primers and Arm-PCR of CDR3 regions, TCR beta libraries were built. TCRdb re-called the multiplex PCR reads through MiXCR, storing one row per CDR3 protein. Of about 430,000 distinct CDR3 sequences detected, roughly a fifth appear once; the ten largest clones hold roughly an eighth. Sequences were derived from peripheral blood mononuclear cells (PBMCs), sampled when the disease was refractory, from a patient treated with antithyroid drugs. The J gene is TRBJ2-1, the V gene TRBV9; 8 positions match TRBD2. The TCR originated in a female donor with Graves disease. The CDR3: CASSVGAGRGNNEQFF. Written as DNA, the CDR3 is TGTGCCAGCAGCGTAGGTGCCGGGAGGGGGAACAATGAGCAGTTCTTC.